The 19 T cell receptor beta chains below were found in one sample sequenced in a study of HIV-infected patients and healthy controls. TCRdb fed the 5' RACE reads into MiXCR, producing one record per CDR3 protein. The sample contains some 70,000 distinct CDR3 sequences, under 25% of which appear only once. The sequencing input was CD4+ T cells from blood. These receptors all stem from a human donor in good health.

This clonotype has only a few counts. CDR3 loop: CATSDFRGGNYNEQFF. Written as DNA, the CDR3 is TGTGCCACCAGTGATTTTCGCGGGGGGAACTACAATGAGCAGTTCTTC. V is TRBV24-1 and J is TRBJ2-1, with 8 bases that match TRBD2. Germline assignment: CDR1 KGHDR and CDR2 SFDVKD. V gave up 1 base and J gave up 3 bases; unmatched junction bases: 4. The CDR3 totals 16 residues.

This clonotype showed up many times. V usage is TRBV12-3 or TRBV12-4 and J usage is TRBJ2-2; 10 bases are a match to TRBD1. Trimming at V came to 6 bases and at J to 5 bases, leaving 9 bases not matched to a gene. CDR3 length: 16 residues. The CDR3 nucleotides read TGTGCCAGCAGCAACCGACAGGGGGCGGCTACCGGGGAGCTGTTTTTT. It codes for CASSNRQGAATGELFF.

In this sample, this clonotype turned up many times. The chain carries TRBV20-1 and TRBJ2-5; TRBD2 might be the D (6 bases). Trimming took 5 bases from V and 5 from J, leaving 12 bases between them. Germline V gene lookup returns CDR1 DFQATT and CDR2 SNEGSKA (reference sequence). The CDR3 is made up of 12 amino acids. CDR3 coding DNA: TGCAGTGCTTCGGGACTCCAGGAGACCCAGTACTTC. Encoded protein: CSASGLQETQYF.

This chain joins TRBV23-1 and TRBJ2-5; 9 bases line up with TRBD1. TRBV23-1 is noted as an ORF with a role that remains uncertain. V shed 2 bases and J 2 bases; nucleotides not matched to a gene: 24. The CDR3 is made up of 22 amino acids. CDR3 loop: CASSQKTVQGAVGASPQETQYF. The CDR3 DNA reads as TGCGCCAGCAGTCAAAAGACAGTACAGGGGGCAGTGGGAGCGTCCCCTCAAGAGACCCAGTACTTC.

A note on this clonotype: A junction boundary mismatches the germline segment, possibly from a read error. This CDR3 reads CVSSFRHSEAFF. The CDR3 region has the DNA TGTGTCAGCAGTTTTCGGCACTCTGAAGCTTTCTTT. V is TRBV12-3 or TRBV12-4 and J is TRBJ1-1; D unclear. The CDR3 is made up of 12 amino acids.

The table lists this clonotype with a few counts. The CDR3 region has the DNA TGTGCCAGCAGTTGGTCCGGGACTCCCTCGAACACTGAAGCTTTCTTT. Translation: CASSWSGTPSNTEAFF. V gene TRBV27 combines with J gene TRBJ1-1, with D possibly matching TRBD1 (5 bases). This CDR3 has 16 residues. V was shortened by 4 bases and J by 1 base, with 16 bases between the two germline ends. Germline-derived CDR1 and CDR2 are MNHEY and SMNVEV (reference sequence).

For this clonotype: The junction shows a germline mismatch at one end, possibly a read error. The rearrangement links TRBV10-3 to TRBJ2-7; 10 bases line up with TRBD2. CDR1 is ENHRY and CDR2 is SYGVKD in the germline V gene. The CDR3 has 12 residues. The CDR3 protein is CAITTSGTLVDF. CDR3 DNA: TGTGCCATCACAACTAGCGGGACTCTCGTGGACTTC.

This clonotype was seen a handful of times. The chain carries TRBV30 and TRBJ1-4, with a possible D match to TRBD1 (6 bases). Per germline, CDR1 GTSNPN and CDR2 SVGIG (reference sequence). V shed 2 bases and J shed 5 bases, with 9 bases lying between them. This CDR3 contains 13 residues. CDR3 sequence: CAWSQGGNEKLFF. CDR3 DNA sequence: TGTGCCTGGAGTCAAGGGGGGAATGAAAAACTGTTTTTT.

This clonotype has at least ten counts. The chain uses TRBV6-2 or TRBV6-3 and TRBJ2-1; D is unresolved. The CDR3 loop spans 11 amino acids. CDR1 and CDR2 from the germline V gene are MNHEY and SVGEGT. With 2 bases removed from V and 7 bases from J, the gap between germline ends came to 3 bases. DNA of the CDR3: TGTGCCAGCAGTTACGAGAATGAGCAGTTCTTC. Translating gives CASSYENEQFF.

This clonotype was recorded a few times. The gene calls are TRBV28 and TRBJ1-1; perhaps TRBD1 as D (5 bases). Per the germline V gene, CDR1 is MDHEN and CDR2 is SYDVKM. This CDR3 contains 12 residues. Trimming pared 6 bases from V and 3 bases from J, leaving 8 bases between. As DNA, the CDR3 is TGTGCCAGCAGGTCGGGGGACACTGAAGCTTTCTTT. Residues: CASRSGDTEAFF.

There are many counts of this clonotype. The chain couples TRBV9 to TRBJ1-1; D may be TRBD1 (5 bases). This CDR3 has 14 residues. The germline V gene has CDR1 SGDLS and CDR2 YYNGEE. Trimming removed 0 bases at V and 3 bases at J, with 9 bases between. CDR3 nucleotide sequence: TGTGCCAGCAGCGTAGATGACAGATACACTGAAGCTTTCTTT. This gives the protein CASSVDDRYTEAFF.

This clonotype was counted a few times. The chain uses TRBV20-1 and TRBJ1-5, with D uncertain. Trimming removed 3 bases from V and 1 base from J, with 4 bases in between. The length of the CDR3 is 12 residues. The germline gives CDR1 DFQATT, CDR2 SNEGSKA (reference sequence). DNA of the CDR3: TGCAGTGCTAGGCAGAGCAATCAGCCCCAGCATTTT. This encodes CSARQSNQPQHF.

This clonotype was counted many times. The V gene is TRBV5-1, the J gene TRBJ2-1; TRBD2 aligns across 10 bases. The junction had 0 bases not matched to a gene; V was cut back by 0 bases and J by 0 bases. This CDR3 has 16 amino acids. In germline, CDR1 is SGHRS, CDR2 YFSETQ. For the CDR3, the DNA is TGCGCCAGCAGCTTGGCTAGCGGGGGCTCCTACAATGAGCAGTTCTTC. The encoded protein is CASSLASGGSYNEQFF.

This clonotype occurred a few times. V gene TRBV6-5 combines with J gene TRBJ1-2; tentatively, D is TRBD1 (6 bases). Trimming shortened V by 5 bases and J by 4 bases, and 11 bases separated the two germline ends. Per germline, CDR1 MNHEY and CDR2 SVGAGI. This CDR3 spans 13 amino acids. CDR3 DNA sequence: TGTGCCAGCAGTAAACAGGGCAGCTATGGCTACACCTTC. It specifies CASSKQGSYGYTF.

This clonotype has ten or more counts. The chain employs TRBV28 and TRBJ1-1, with D possibly matching TRBD1 (6 bases). The CDR3 sequence is 17 residues long. Deletions cut 1 base from V and 1 base from J, with 16 bases between. Germline V gives CDR1 MDHEN, CDR2 SYDVKM. Here the CDR3 reads CASSLYTTGTKNTEAFF. CDR3 DNA: TGTGCCAGCAGTTTATACACTACAGGGACAAAGAACACTGAAGCTTTCTTT.

This clonotype is a singleton in its sample. CDR3 loop: CASSRSRGQGEGETQYF. CDR3 nucleotide sequence: TGTGCCAGCAGCCGCAGTAGAGGACAGGGGGAAGGAGAGACCCAGTACTTC. The V call is TRBV7-9, the J call TRBJ2-5; 10 bases agree with TRBD1. Germline CDR1 is SEHNR and CDR2 is FQNEAQ (reference sequence). The CDR3 is 17 amino acids. Losses at the gene ends were 5 bases for V and 4 bases for J; bases not matched to a gene: 13.

This chain uses TRBV11-2 with TRBJ1-1; 10 bases agree with TRBD1. The CDR3 runs 13 residues. Unmatched junction bases numbered 1, after V lost 4 bases and J lost 5 bases. Germline V CDR1 and CDR2: SGHAT, FQNNGV. CDR3 region: CASSWTGGTEAFF. The DNA for the CDR3 is TGTGCCAGCAGCTGGACAGGGGGAACTGAAGCTTTCTTT. Supplemented by reference TRBV11-2 and TRBJ1-1, the full variable domain reads EAGVAQSPRYKIIEKRQSVAFWCNPISGHATLYWYQQILGQGPKLLIQFQNNGVVDDSQLPKDRFSAERLKGVDSTLKIQPAKLEDSAVYLCASSWTGGTEAFFGQGTRLTVV.

This chain links TRBV29-1 with TRBJ1-1; D possibly corresponds to TRBD1 (5 bases). Deletions cut 5 bases from V and 0 bases from J, with 13 bases between. Germline V gene data show CDR1 as SQVTM and CDR2 as ANQGSEA. CDR3 length: 14 amino acids. The CDR3 nucleotides read TGCAGCGTTTATGCAGGGCCCGTGAACACTGAAGCTTTCTTT. Protein sequence: CSVYAGPVNTEAFF.

V is TRBV7-3 and J is TRBJ2-1; D possibly corresponds to TRBD2 (5 bases). V lost 5 bases to trimming and J lost 6 bases, with 11 bases between them. Germline CDR1 SGHTA, CDR2 FQGTGA. This CDR3 is built from 13 residues. The CDR3 region has the DNA TGTGCCAGCAGCCGGATCGCGGGCAATGAGCAGTTCTTC. This sequence encodes CASSRIAGNEQFF. Full variable domain (missing parts from reference TRBV7-3 and TRBJ2-1): GAGVSQTPSNKVTEKGKYVELRCDPISGHTALYWYRQSLGQGPEFLIYFQGTGAADDSGLPNDRFFAVRPEGSVSTLKIQRTERGDSAVYLCASSRIAGNEQFFGPGTRLTVL.